This T cell receptor beta chain was sequenced for a study of blood T cell repertoires in COVID-19. Study-level information: Collection of acute and convalescent COVID-19 samples took place in the United States, Italy and Spain.

The CDR3 loop spans 11 amino acids. V shed 3 bases and J shed 4 bases, with 6 bases lying between them. Germline V CDR1 and CDR2: GTSNPN, SVGIG (reference sequence). Recruits, aged roughly 18 to 95 years, lived in some 25 US areas. Original handling: Amplification with reference gene primers provided the estimates of nucleated cell counts. Produced via immunoSEQ multiplex PCR; TCRdb's table is partial and in-frame only. The V and J calls and clone size were taken over from that table, and D and trimming were inferred from the DNA. This table has 160,000 or so clones, about 88% appearing once. This receptor was taken from a human donor with acute COVID-19. The donor label of this sample is uncertain. This sequence joins TRBV30 and TRBJ1-1, with unresolved D. Source material: PBMCs or T cells enriched from blood (not recorded which). Here the CDR3 DNA reads TGTGCCTGGAGATGGGCCACTGAAGCTTTCTTT. Residues: CAWRWATEAFF.